This T cell receptor beta chain was captured by sequencing in a study of T cell responses to AZD1222 COVID-19 vaccine (dated by TCRdb to the early 2020s). Concerning the study at large: AZD1222 recipients with second doses at about 4 weeks or about 12 weeks were pooled, because spike-specific TCR depth and breadth did not differ between schedules. A total of approximately 250 trial participants underwent TCR sequencing, of whom under 220 had received two doses of AZD1222 and some 26 had received two doses of the MenACWY control vaccine. Trial participants were enrolled by age into subgroups of 18-55, 56-69 and 70-plus years, and 148, 28 and 57 TCR-sequenced participants, respectively, were included in these subgroups. Results and caveats for the whole study, not just this receptor: Only a handful of AZD1222 recipients were SARS-CoV-2 seropositive at baseline, limiting conclusions about previously exposed vaccinees. Because no day 14 peak-response samples were available, repertoires were characterized only after the peak T cell response. The 56-69-year group was small, and its depth increase did not reach significance, likely because of low power. Participants were mostly white British, with more females than males. The authors suggested clonal diversity may have been underestimated. Vaccine-associated CD4 TCRs spanned the whole spike protein, with dominant responses in regions 160-218 and 743-854. Nearly half of unique spike-specific TCRs reportedly recognized epitopes outside regions mutated in the B.1.351 and B.1.1.7 variants. After two AZD1222 doses, spike-specific TCR breadth and depth were significantly higher than at day 0 and than in MenACWY recipients.

The CDR3 regions of human TCRbeta chains were analyzed by immunosequencing. The study's own analysis went as follows. TCRs in the repertoires were matched against a reference library of SARS-CoV-2-specific TCRs that had been generated with the MIRA antigen-specificity platform. Breadth was defined as the fraction of unique TCRs that were SARS-CoV-2-associated. Depth was defined as the fraction of total T cells that were SARS-CoV-2-associated. Each spike-specific TCR was assigned to its reactive spike region and to a CD4 or CD8 class using the MIRA data. Log10-transformed breadth and depth values were compared by one-way ANOVA with Sidak's multiple comparisons tests. TCRdb holds this immuneACCESS table with in-frame rearrangements only. Some clones are missing; in checked studies, unresolved V genes explain under half, and the rest has no known cause. Clonal size and the V and J genes are those of that table, whereas D and trimming came from the DNA. Here the sample has 100,000 to 110,000 clones; about 86% occur a single time. The ten top clones hold 15% to 20% of the sample.

Concerning this clone itself: This clone's antigen is unknown. Base-call qualities are not available, and no considerably larger clone is one nucleotide away.

This specimen's time point label, interpreted: baseline before first vaccination. Vaccinee samples came from UK trials COV001 and COV002, including a single-blind randomized controlled phase 2/3 trial of AZD1222 (ChAdOx1 nCoV-19) in healthy adults. For TCRbeta chain sequencing, PBMC samples were collected from trial participants at day 0 and at day 28 after the second dose. Material: peripheral blood, obtained on day 0 of AZD1222 vaccination. The TCR originated in an adult in good health.

The CDR3 sequence is CASSEDSLSGNTIYF. The DNA sequence is given as TGTGCCAGCAGCGAGGACAGCCTCTCTGGAAACACCATATATTTT. This chain is built from TRBV13 and TRBJ1-3; TRBD1 is a weak D gene call, 6 bases matching. Spanning cysteine to phenylalanine, the CDR3 consists of 15 amino acids. Of the read, only the CDR3 DNA is kept; its 45 bases are in frame from base 1. CDR1 PRHDT and CDR2 FYEKMQ are derived from the germline V gene (reference sequence). V is shortened by 5 bases, J by 0 bases, and the region joining them spans 11 bases.